This T cell receptor beta chain was captured by sequencing in a study of vaccination and CD4 T cells after COVID-19. The study, taken as a whole, reports: Median SARS-CoV-2-reactive clonotype numbers went from approximately 21 to 40; this increase was not significant.

As to this clonotype: What it binds is not known.

Cultured CD4+ T cells had their DNA profiled by the Oncomine TCR Beta short-read assay. DNA came from CD4+ T cells after culture. TCRdb ran MiXCR on the PCR reads and lists one entry per CDR3 protein. The sample records over 4,500 distinct CDR3 sequences, around 50% being singletons. Indicated treatment: approximately nine-day PBMC culture with coronavirus spike peptide pools or control peptides (ViraFEST assay). The ViraFEST method relied on peptide pools to expand antigen-specific T cells, followed by TCR sequencing. Roughly 2 million PBMCs per well were cultured with 8.5 to 10 IU/ml IL-2 and approximately 10 ug/ml peptide pools. Specimen: CD4+ T cells from blood, cultured in vitro. The sequence was collected from a human donor who had recovered from COVID-19.

The CDR3 spells CASSYEGGNTEAFF. CDR3 DNA: TGTGCCAGCAGTTACGAGGGGGGGAACACTGAAGCTTTCTTT. This chain joins TRBV6-5 and TRBJ1-1; D is possibly TRBD1 (6 bases). The germline V gene has CDR1 MNHEY and CDR2 SVGAGI. CDR3 length: 14 amino acids. V lost 2 bases and J 1 base, leaving 8 bases between the germline ends.